Below, 8 T cell receptor beta chains from the same sample are listed, as sequenced in a study of T-cell reconstitution after alpha-beta-depleted transplantation in children (dated by TCRdb to 2016 to 2017). Library preparation was by PCR. The sequencing machine was an Illumina HiSeq 2500. Molecular barcoding was employed in the preparation of TCR libraries, with unique molecular identifiers being used to normalize TCRbeta repertoire quantification. TCRdb applied fastp at Q25 and MiXCR to the public reads, then kept only in-frame beta chains. One record per CDR3 amino acid sequence lists the most common genes and DNA. This sample lists around 530,000 distinct CDR3 sequences; around a third were detected once. The biggest ten clones account for approximately 2.3% of the sample. This sample comprised PBMCs from the stem cell graft donor, obtained from the stem cell graft. These receptors originate from a human donor who donated a stem cell graft to a child with aplastic anemia.

This chain connects TRBV12-3 or TRBV12-4 to TRBJ1-4, with a tentative D call TRBD1 (5 bases). This CDR3 region has 15 residues. V lost 6 bases and J 8 bases, leaving 19 bases between the germline ends. The CDR3 nucleotides read TGTGCCAGCAGCTCGCAGACCGGCCGGGGCGAAAAACTGTTTTTT. Amino acid sequence: CASSSQTGRGEKLFF.

The table lists this clonotype with a few counts. The chain is built from TRBV20-1 and TRBJ1-1; TRBD1 is a possible D gene (6 bases). The germline CDR1 and CDR2 sequences are DFQATT and SNEGSKA (reference sequence). This CDR3 contains 11 residues. V dropped 6 bases and J dropped 11 bases, with 16 bases sitting between them. In DNA, the CDR3 is TGCAGTGCGTTTCGACAGGTTGTGGCTTTCTTT. Its translation is CSAFRQVVAFF.

Written as DNA, the CDR3 is TGTGCCAGCAGCTTAGGTATAGGAGGCACTGAAGCTTTCTTT. It encodes CASSLGIGGTEAFF. This chain uses TRBV7-2 with TRBJ1-1; no clear D gene. This CDR3 is 14 amino acids long. V was cut by 1 base and J by 4 bases, with 10 bases left in between. CDR1 is SGHTA and CDR2 is FQGNSA in the germline V gene. Looking up the rest from reference TRBV7-2 and TRBJ1-1 gives the full variable domain: GAGVSQSPSNKVTEKGKDVELRCDPISGHTALYWYRQSLGQGLEFLIYFQGNSAPDKSGLPSDRFSAERTGGSVSTLTIQRTQQEDSAVYLCASSLGIGGTEAFFGQGTRLTVV.

This clonotype was picked up a small number of times. The chain couples TRBV20-1 to TRBJ2-1; TRBD2 agrees at 9 bases. With 7 bases clipped from V and 0 bases from J, the junction kept 4 bases outside the gene matches. Germline V lookup: CDR1 DFQATT, CDR2 SNEGSKA (reference sequence). The CDR3 loop spans 14 amino acids. CDR3 protein: CSGRGLASYNEQFF. The CDR3 DNA is TGCAGTGGCCGGGGACTAGCCTCCTACAATGAGCAGTTCTTC.

V usage is TRBV12-3 or TRBV12-4 and J usage is TRBJ2-1; D is possibly TRBD1 or TRBD2 (6 bases each). This CDR3 region has 14 residues. The V end lost 3 bases, the J end lost 7 bases, and 13 bases lay between the germline ends. CDR3 region: CASSFGGWRNEQFF. The CDR3 nucleotides read TGTGCCAGCAGTTTCGGGGGCTGGCGGAATGAGCAGTTCTTC.

The V call is TRBV12-3 or TRBV12-4, the J call TRBJ1-1, with 7 bases that match TRBD1. The CDR3 spans 14 residues. The junction had 8 bases not matched to a gene; V was cut back by 6 bases and J by 4 bases. The CDR3 region is CASSPTGSPTEAFF. The CDR3 DNA is TGTGCCAGCAGCCCGACAGGGTCTCCCACTGAAGCTTTCTTT.

J is TRBJ2-7 and V is TRBV11-2; D ambiguous. Trimming took 6 bases from V and 3 from J, leaving 18 bases between them. The germline V gene encodes CDR1 SGHAT and CDR2 FQNNGV. This CDR3 has 15 amino acids. The CDR3 reads CASRPFLGIDYEQYF. CDR3 coding DNA: TGTGCCAGCAGACCCTTCTTAGGGATCGACTACGAGCAGTACTTC. The full variable domain, rest sourced from reference TRBV11-2 and TRBJ2-7, is EAGVAQSPRYKIIEKRQSVAFWCNPISGHATLYWYQQILGQGPKLLIQFQNNGVVDDSQLPKDRFSAERLKGVDSTLKIQPAKLEDSAVYLCASRPFLGIDYEQYFGPGTRLTVT.

This chain links TRBV20-1 with TRBJ2-7; D may be TRBD1 (5 bases). The CDR3 consists of 14 residues. CDR1 DFQATT and CDR2 SNEGSKA come from the germline V gene (reference sequence). Trimming took off 0 bases at V and 3 bases at J, with 12 bases between the two ends. The CDR3 reads CSARDPGSSYEQYF. In DNA, the CDR3 is TGCAGTGCTAGAGATCCAGGGTCAAGCTACGAGCAGTACTTC.